The source of this T cell receptor beta chain is a study of blood T cell repertoires in COVID-19. Study background: Specimens from acute and convalescent COVID-19 originated in the United States, Italy and Spain. In each case, the material was cDNA or gDNA derived from T cells, B-cell-depleted T cells, or PBMCs.

The CDR3 sequence is 15 residues long. V was clipped by 3 bases and J by 1 base; unmatched bases: 3. Germline values: CDR1 SGHRS, CDR2 YFSETQ. TCRdb's table, derived via immunoSEQ multiplex PCR, lists solely in-frame clones and lacks some. This table has 130,000 or so clones, approximately 90% appearing once. Sequenced material: peripheral blood. The rearrangement uses TRBV5-1 and TRBJ2-3, with TRBD2 matching over 9 bases. The TCR comes from a man in his fifties with active or convalescent COVID-19. The DNA of the CDR3 is TGCGCCAGCAGCTCGATAGCGGGGGGCACAGATACGCAGTATTTT. Translated, it gives CASSSIAGGTDTQYF. Full variable domain (remainder filled in from reference TRBV5-1 and TRBJ2-3): KAGVTQTPRYLIKTRGQQVTLSCSPISGHRSVSWYQQTPGQGLQFLFEYFSETQRNKGNFPGRFSGRQFSNSRSEMNVSTLELGDSALYLCASSSIAGGTDTQYFGPGTRLTVL.